This T cell receptor beta chain was documented in a study of blood T cell repertoires in COVID-19. For the study at large: Both acute and convalescent COVID-19 samples were obtained from the United States, Italy and Spain. In each case, the material was cDNA or gDNA derived from T cells, B-cell-depleted T cells, or PBMCs.

As processed by the authors: Cell counts per sample came from amplifying reference gene primers. Profiled with immunoSEQ multiplex PCR; TCRdb holds only in-frame clones, not every one. V, J and clone size derive from that table, while D and trimming were established from the DNA sequence. Altogether 350,000 to 550,000 clones are present, over 75% being singletons, with the ten largest covering 0.95% to 1.3%. Self-reported history from a screening survey and questionnaire set each donor's cohort. The sample consisted of PBMCs or T cells enriched from blood (not recorded which). This clonotype originated in a man younger than 40 who had recovered from COVID-19.

CDR3 protein: CASSLDRANTEAFF. The CDR3 DNA sequence: TGTGCCAGCAGTCTAGACAGGGCAAACACTGAAGCTTTCTTT. The gene calls are TRBV14 and TRBJ1-1; TRBD1 aligns across 7 bases. The CDR3 covers 14 residues. V lost 6 bases and J lost 2; bases outside the gene matches: 6. The germline V gene encodes CDR1 SGHDN and CDR2 FVKESK. Looking up the rest from reference TRBV14 and TRBJ1-1 gives the full variable domain: EAGVTQFPSHSVIEKGQTVTLRCDPISGHDNLYWYRRVMGKEIKFLLHFVKESKQDESGMPNNRFLAERTGGTYSTLKVQPAELEDSGVYFCASSLDRANTEAFFGQGTRLTVV.